This TCR beta chain appears in the sequencing data of a study of OX40 agonist ivuxolimab in advanced cancers. As for the study more broadly: Ivuxolimab was a fully human IgG2 agonistic monoclonal antibody targeting the costimulatory receptor OX40 (CD134). Intravenous ivuxolimab was administered to patients every 2 weeks at six dose levels: 0.01, 0.1, 0.3, 1.5, 3 and 10 mg/kg. Of the roughly 54 dose-escalation patients, hepatocellular carcinoma was present in 19, melanoma in about 15, renal cell carcinoma in 9 and head and neck cancer in 9. In the dose-escalation cohort, roughly 80% of patients were male, and the mean age was approximately 55 years, with a range of roughly 20 to 80. Prior anti-PD-1, anti-PD-L1 or anti-CTLA-4 therapy was permitted, and checkpoint inhibitors had been received by about 37% of dose-escalation patients. Partial responses occurred in three dose-escalation patients, of whom one had hepatocellular carcinoma and two had cutaneous melanoma. Peripheral TCRbeta sequencing aimed to test whether ivuxolimab altered TCR sequence diversity and caused clonal T-cell expansion. The paper covers the monotherapy dose-escalation part of the phase I ivuxolimab trial, which included N of about 50 patients. Overall results and qualifications from the work: After ivuxolimab, CD8+ T cells had more expanded clones than CD4+ T cells on average. In the 0.1-3.0 mg/kg groups, partial responders had among the lowest normalized peripheral clonal expansion, particularly in CD8+ T cells. Low levels of normalized T-cell clonal expansion were also shown by some nonresponding patients. Antigen specificity was not determined for the clonally expanded peripheral T cells. At doses from 0.1 to 3.0 mg/kg, clonal expansion was seen in both CD4+ and CD8+ blood T cells between baseline and week 6.

Remarks on this clone: No cognate antigen has been identified for it. No much larger clone exists at a distance of one base, and base qualities are not known.

Genomic DNA was extracted from sorted cells for sequencing of the TCRbeta CDR3 region. TCRbeta CDR3 regions were sequenced using the immunoSEQ Assay. The source is immuneACCESS, and TCRdb retained only in-frame sequences with V and J called. Part of the clones is not carried over; for the studies checked, unresolved V genes explain less than half of this, and the remainder is unexplained. Here the sample has about 66,000 clones; 85% occur a single time. The ten largest clones take up about 4.1% of the sample. Patients with autoimmune disease history or receiving systemic immunosuppression were excluded from the trial. Peripheral blood for TCR sequencing was collected from all dose cohorts at baseline, on cycle 4 day 1, and on cycle 7 day 1. The samples were drawn from a first-in-human, open-label, multicenter phase I dose-escalation trial of ivuxolimab. Adults with locally advanced or metastatic melanoma, renal cell carcinoma, hepatocellular carcinoma or head and neck squamous cell carcinoma were enrolled in the trial. Before TCR sequencing, CD4+ T cells and CD8+ T cells from peripheral blood were sorted into separate populations.

The CDR3 starts with the cysteine, ends with the phenylalanine, and has 13 residues. Only the CDR3 DNA stays, 39 bases, in frame from base 1. A distance of 17 bases separates the germline ends of V and J, which lose 8 bases and 7 bases respectively. The germline V gene encodes CDR1 MNHEY and CDR2 SMNVEV (reference sequence). The rearrangement joined TRBV27 to TRBJ1-1; the D segment could be TRBD1, given 6 matching bases. The sequence came from an adult with an advanced solid tumor such as melanoma, head and neck, liver or kidney cancer. This specimen was CD4+ or CD8+ T cells sorted from blood, taken in a trial of the OX40 agonist ivuxolimab. Here the CDR3 is given as CASRASGTSEAFF. The DNA sequence is as follows: TGTGCCAGCCGTGCATCCGGGACAAGTGAAGCTTTCTTT.